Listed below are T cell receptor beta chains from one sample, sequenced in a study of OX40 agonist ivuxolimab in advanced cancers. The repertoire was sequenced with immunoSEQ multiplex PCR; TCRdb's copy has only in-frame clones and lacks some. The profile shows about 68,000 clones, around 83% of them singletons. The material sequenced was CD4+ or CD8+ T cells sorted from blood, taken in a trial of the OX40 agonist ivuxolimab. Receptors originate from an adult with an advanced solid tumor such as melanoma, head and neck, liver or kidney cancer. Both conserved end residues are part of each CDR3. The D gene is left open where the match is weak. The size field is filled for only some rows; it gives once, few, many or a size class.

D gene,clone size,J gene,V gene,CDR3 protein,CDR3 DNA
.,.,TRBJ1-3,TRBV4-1,CASSPIDSGNTIYF,TGCGCCAGCAGCCCTATAGACTCTGGAAACACCATATATTTT
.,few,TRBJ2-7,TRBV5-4,CASSGVGYEQYF,TGTGCCAGCAGCGGGGTGGGGTACGAGCAGTACTTC
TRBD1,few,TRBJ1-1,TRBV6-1,CASSGTGGNTEAFF,TGTGCCAGCAGTGGGACAGGGGGGAACACTGAAGCTTTCTTT
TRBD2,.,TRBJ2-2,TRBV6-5,CASSYRTSNAGELFF,TGTGCCAGCAGTTACAGGACTAGCAACGCCGGGGAGCTGTTTTTT
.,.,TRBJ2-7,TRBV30,CAWGAYEQYF,TGTGCCTGGGGGGCCTACGAGCAGTACTTC
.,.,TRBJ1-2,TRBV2,CASTGSTAGGYTF,TGTGCCAGCACGGGCAGCACCGCGGGCGGCTACACCTTC
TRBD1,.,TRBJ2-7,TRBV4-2,CASSQDDRDHEQYF,TGTGCCAGCAGCCAAGATGACAGGGACCACGAGCAGTACTTC
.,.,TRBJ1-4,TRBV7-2,CASSLQSEEKLFF,TGTGCCAGCAGCCTTCAGTCCGAGGAAAAACTGTTTTTT
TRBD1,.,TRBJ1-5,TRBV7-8,CASSPGTAPNQPQHF,TGTGCCAGCAGCCCGGGGACAGCACCAAATCAGCCCCAGCATTTT
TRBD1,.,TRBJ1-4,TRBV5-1,CASSYQTGGEEKLFF,TGCGCCAGCAGCTACCAGACAGGGGGAGAGGAAAAACTGTTTTTT
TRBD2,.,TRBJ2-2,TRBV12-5,CASGPGLGGASGPSSTNTGELFF,TGTGCTAGTGGGCCCGGACTGGGGGGGGCTAGCGGGCCCAGCAGCACGAACACCGGGGAGCTGTTTTTT
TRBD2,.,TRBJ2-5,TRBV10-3,CAISEGKVAGGQETQYF,TGTGCCATCAGTGAAGGGAAGGTAGCGGGGGGGCAGGAGACCCAGTACTTC
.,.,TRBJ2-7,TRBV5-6,CASRRRGSYEQYF,TGTGCCAGCAGAAGAAGGGGCTCCTACGAGCAGTACTTC
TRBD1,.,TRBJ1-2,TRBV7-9,CASSSEWGQPNYGYTF,TGTGCCAGCAGCTCAGAATGGGGACAGCCGAACTATGGCTACACCTTC
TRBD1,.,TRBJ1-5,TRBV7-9,CASSLGRQGSNQPQHF,TGTGCCAGCAGCTTAGGGAGACAGGGCAGCAATCAGCCCCAGCATTTT
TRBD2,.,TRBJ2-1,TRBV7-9,CASSQDPPGAGGRNEQFF,TGTGCCAGCAGCCAAGATCCCCCCGGGGCGGGGGGCCGCAATGAGCAGTTCTTC
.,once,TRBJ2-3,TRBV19,CASSLPGTSTDTQYF,TGTGCCAGTAGTCTACCTGGGACTAGCACAGATACGCAGTATTTT
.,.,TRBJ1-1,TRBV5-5,CASILSTGNTEAFF,TGTGCCAGCATCCTTTCGACAGGGAACACTGAAGCTTTCTTT
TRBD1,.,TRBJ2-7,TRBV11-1,CASSPWTGSYEQYF,TGTGCCAGCAGCCCCTGGACAGGGAGTTACGAGCAGTACTTC
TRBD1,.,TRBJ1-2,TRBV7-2,CASSHYRGRNYGYTF,TGTGCCAGCAGCCACTACAGGGGACGAAACTATGGCTACACCTTC
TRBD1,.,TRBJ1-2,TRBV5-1,CASSLDPGQGNYGYTF,TGCGCCAGCAGCTTGGATCCTGGACAGGGGAACTATGGCTACACCTTC
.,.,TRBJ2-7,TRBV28,CASSLGGKSYEQYF,TGTGCCAGCAGTTTAGGCGGGAAGAGCTACGAGCAGTACTTC
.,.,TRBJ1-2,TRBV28,CASSFYGGFVGTDYGYTF,TGTGCCAGCAGTTTTTACGGGGGTTTCGTGGGCACAGACTATGGCTACACCTTC
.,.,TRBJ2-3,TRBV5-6,CASSTTTQSTDTQYF,TGTGCCAGCAGTACCACCACACAGTCCACAGATACGCAGTATTTT
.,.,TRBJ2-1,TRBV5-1,CASSLKTPNNEQFF,TGCGCCAGCAGCTTGAAAACTCCCAACAATGAGCAGTTCTTC
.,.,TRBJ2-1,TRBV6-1,CASSSQNEQFF,TGTGCCAGCAGTTCCCAAAATGAGCAGTTCTTC
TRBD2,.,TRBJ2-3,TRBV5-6,CASSSSAGGPLLDTQYF,TGTGCCAGCAGCAGTTCGGCGGGGGGCCCCCTGCTAGATACGCAGTATTTT
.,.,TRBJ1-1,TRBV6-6,CASSYSEREAFF,TGTGCCAGCAGTTACTCGGAGAGGGAAGCTTTCTTT